A selection of T cell receptor beta chains follows, all from one sample in a study of Ad26.COV2.S vaccination and SARS-CoV-2 variants. Assay used: immunoSEQ multiplex PCR; TCRdb lists only in-frame clones, some missing. The sample yields about 470,000 clones, roughly 88% seen once. The starting material was peripheral blood, obtained in a trial of Ad26.COV2.S vaccine versus placebo. The receptors originated from a person aged 18-60 years who received the Ad26.COV2.S COVID-19 vaccine or a placebo. CDR3s include the opening cysteine and the closing phenylalanine or tryptophan. D genes are given only for firm matches. Clone size, where shown, is once, few, many, or a class for clones that have expanded.

CDR3aa | CDR3nt | v_gene | d_gene | j_gene | abundance
CASSTGGFAEAFF | TGTGCCAGCAGCACCGGGGGGTTCGCTGAAGCTTTCTTT | TRBV9 | - | TRBJ1-1 | -
CASSFLGVGNQPQHF | TGTGCCAGCAGTTTTCTGGGCGTGGGGAATCAGCCCCAGCATTTT | TRBV28 | - | TRBJ1-5 | -
CASSWDLGTNTGELFF | TGTGCCAGCAGTTGGGATCTGGGGACAAACACCGGGGAGCTGTTTTTT | TRBV6-6 | - | TRBJ2-2 | -
CASSQDLALGGYTF | TGTGCCAGCAGCCAAGATCTCGCCTTGGGGGGCTACACCTTC | TRBV14 | - | TRBJ1-2 | once
CATRDPKSNQPQHF | TGTGCCACCCGAGACCCCAAAAGCAATCAGCCCCAGCATTTT | TRBV19 | - | TRBJ1-5 | -
CASSLSGTSNYEQYF | TGTGCCAGCAGCTTAAGTGGGACTAGCAACTACGAGCAGTACTTC | TRBV7-8 | TRBD2 | TRBJ2-7 | -
CASSLGRANTGELFF | TGCGCCAGCAGCTTGGGCAGGGCAAACACCGGGGAGCTGTTTTTT | TRBV5-1 | - | TRBJ2-2 | -
CASSAAPGSSAIQETQYF | TGTGCCAGCAGCGCCGCGCCCGGTTCTAGCGCCATCCAAGAGACCCAGTACTTC | TRBV7-6 | - | TRBJ2-5 | -
CASSLMLTGSEAYGYTF | TGTGCCAGCTCACTCATGCTAACAGGGTCAGAGGCTTATGGCTACACCTTC | TRBV18 | - | TRBJ1-2 | -
CASSPTGELFF | TGTGCCAGCTCACCTACCGGGGAGCTGTTTTTT | TRBV18 | - | TRBJ2-2 | -
CASSIATRDEQYF | TGTGCCAGTAGTATTGCTACCAGGGACGAGCAGTACTTC | TRBV19 | - | TRBJ2-7 | -
CASSLVGGSSYEQYF | TGTGCCAGCAGCTTGGTTGGCGGGAGCTCCTACGAGCAGTACTTC | TRBV5-5 | TRBD2 | TRBJ2-7 | -
CASSPLAGRTGELFF | TGTGCCAGCAGCCCACTAGCGGGACGGACCGGGGAGCTGTTTTTT | TRBV11-1 | TRBD2 | TRBJ2-2 | -
CASTFRTYSGANVLTF | TGTGCCAGCACTTTCCGGACGTATTCTGGGGCCAACGTCCTGACTTTC | TRBV2 | - | TRBJ2-6 | -
CSAVWGAGEQYF | TGCAGCGCCGTCTGGGGGGCAGGCGAGCAGTACTTC | TRBV29-1 | - | TRBJ2-7 | -
CASSLVQGARAFF | TGTGCCAGCAGCTTGGTCCAGGGTGCGAGAGCTTTCTTT | TRBV5-8 | - | TRBJ1-1 | -
CASFRDTNTGELFF | TGTGCCAGCTTTCGGGACACGAACACCGGGGAGCTGTTTTTT | TRBV6-5 | - | TRBJ2-2 | -
CASSKPAVRRGGPNTGELFF | TGTGCCAGCAGCAAACCCGCGGTCCGGCGTGGGGGTCCGAACACCGGGGAGCTGTTTTTT | TRBV21-1 | - | TRBJ2-2 | -
CASSQETGIPYGYTF | TGTGCCAGCAGCCAAGAAACAGGGATACCCTATGGCTACACCTTC | TRBV3-1/TRBV3-2 | - | TRBJ1-2 | -
CASSSQTGGNEKLFF | TGTGCCAGCAGCTCCCAGACGGGAGGGAATGAAAAACTGTTTTTT | TRBV7-9 | - | TRBJ1-4 | once
CASSVRDGEQYF | TGTGCCAGTAGTGTCCGGGACGGGGAGCAGTACTTC | TRBV19 | - | TRBJ2-7 | -
CASMRGSNQPQHF | TGTGCCAGCATGAGGGGGAGCAATCAGCCCCAGCATTTT | TRBV27 | - | TRBJ1-5 | -
CAINKGTGAQETQYF | TGTGCCATCAATAAGGGGACAGGGGCCCAAGAGACCCAGTACTTC | TRBV10-3 | TRBD1 | TRBJ2-5 | -
CASSQDRGAANTGELFF | TGCGCCAGCAGCCAAGATAGGGGGGCGGCGAACACCGGGGAGCTGTTTTTT | TRBV4-3 | - | TRBJ2-2 | -
CASSLRDVGEQFF | TGTGCCAGCAGTTTACGGGACGTGGGGGAGCAGTTCTTC | TRBV12-3/TRBV12-4 | - | TRBJ2-1 | once
CAVQEYLNTEAFF | TGTGCCGTTCAGGAATACCTTAACACTGAAGCTTTCTTT | TRBV6-5 | - | TRBJ1-1 | -
CASSFGGGRAFF | TGTGCCAGCAGTTTCGGGGGGGGTAGGGCTTTCTTT | TRBV12-3/TRBV12-4 | - | TRBJ1-1 | -
CASSSRTGTNEKLFF | TGTGCCAGCAGCTCTAGGACGGGTACCAATGAAAAACTGTTTTTT | TRBV5-4 | - | TRBJ1-4 | -
CASSPQRYSDEQYF | TGCGCCAGCAGCCCGCAGCGGTATTCGGACGAGCAGTACTTC | TRBV4-3 | - | TRBJ2-7 | once
CASSLIGQGYTGELFF | TGTGCCAGCAGTTTAATAGGGCAGGGTTACACCGGGGAGCTGTTTTTT | TRBV27 | - | TRBJ2-2 | -
CASSLVPLTGDTEAFF | TGTGCCAGCAGCTTGGTCCCCCTAACAGGGGACACTGAAGCTTTCTTT | TRBV28 | TRBD1 | TRBJ1-1 | -
CASSLGYEQYF | TGTGCCAGCAGTTTGGGCTACGAGCAGTACTTC | TRBV28 | - | TRBJ2-7 | -
CASSYREGTYEQYF | TGTGCCAGCAGTTACCGGGAGGGAACCTACGAGCAGTACTTC | TRBV6-6 | TRBD2 | TRBJ2-7 | -
CASSSEYEQYF | TGTGCCAGCAGCTCGGAGTACGAGCAGTACTTC | TRBV7-2 | - | TRBJ2-7 | once
CASSPPDSLRYGYTF | TGTGCCAGCAGCCCCCCGGACAGTCTGCGCTATGGCTACACCTTC | TRBV3-1/TRBV3-2 | - | TRBJ1-2 | -
CASSQVREKLFF | TGTGCCAGCAGCCAAGTTCGTGAAAAACTGTTTTTT | TRBV14 | - | TRBJ1-4 | -
CASSTLSSGRAYNEQFF | TGTGCCAGCAGCACTTTGTCTAGCGGGAGGGCCTACAATGAGCAGTTCTTC | TRBV9 | TRBD2 | TRBJ2-1 | -
CASSQDRAENNEQFF | TGCGCCAGCAGCCAAGATAGGGCGGAAAACAATGAGCAGTTCTTC | TRBV4-1 | - | TRBJ2-1 | -
CASSDSVGASTDTQYF | TGTGCCAGCAGTGACTCTGTCGGAGCTAGCACAGATACGCAGTATTTT | TRBV6-4 | - | TRBJ2-3 | -
CASSLTTGDNEQFF | TGTGCCAGCAGTTTAACTACAGGGGACAATGAGCAGTTCTTC | TRBV7-9 | TRBD1 | TRBJ2-1 | once
CASSSRDVSSYNEQFF | TGTGCCAGCAGTTCGCGGGACGTGAGCTCCTACAATGAGCAGTTCTTC | TRBV28 | - | TRBJ2-1 | -
CASSFSTDRPHTQYF | TGTGCCAGCAGCTTCAGTACTGACCGTCCCCATACGCAGTATTTT | TRBV11-2 | - | TRBJ2-3 | -